Presented here are 26 T cell receptor beta chains from one specimen sequenced in a study of T-cell memory formation after mild COVID-19. TCRdb itself ran the 5' RACE reads through MiXCR, one entry per CDR3 protein. The sample includes tens of thousands of distinct CDR3 sequences, around 6.1% of them seen just once. The specimen sequenced was PBMCs or a T cell subset sorted from them (not recorded which). The receptors stem from an adult who had mild COVID-19 (a few samples of this study predate the infection). Cell type and time point are not known.

CDR3 sequence reads: CASKKGAGELFF. The CDR3 DNA reads as TGTGCCAGCAAAAAGGGGGCCGGGGAGCTGTTTTTT. The chain is built from TRBV2 and TRBJ2-2; TRBD1 might be the D (6 bases). V was pared by 7 bases and J by 6 bases, with 9 bases between. The V gene's germline CDR1 is SNHLY and CDR2 FYNNEI. This CDR3 is 12 amino acids long.

The chain combines TRBV12-3 or TRBV12-4 with TRBJ1-5; unclear D gene. Trimming cost V 6 bases and J 4 bases, with 7 bases left between them. CDR3 length: 12 amino acids. The CDR3 DNA reads TGTGCCAGCAGGGACGGAAATCAGCCCCAGCATTTT. Translated, it gives CASRDGNQPQHF.

This clonotype was picked up many times. V usage is TRBV29-1 and J usage is TRBJ2-1; 7 nucleotides align to TRBD2. The trim removed 5 bases at V and 10 bases at J, leaving 8 bases unmatched. Germline V CDR1 and CDR2: SQVTM, ANQGSEA. The CDR3 runs 12 residues. For the CDR3, the DNA is TGCAGCGTTCGGACTAGAATCGTAGAGCAGTTCTTC. Protein sequence: CSVRTRIVEQFF.

This chain connects TRBV12-3 or TRBV12-4 to TRBJ1-2, with D perhaps TRBD1 (5 bases). CDR3 length equals 12 residues. V shed 8 bases and J shed 8 bases, with 15 bases lying between them. The CDR3 nucleotides read TGTGCCAGCGGGGGTCGGACGGGCGGCTACACCTTC. This sequence encodes CASGGRTGGYTF.

This clonotype was detected only a few times. The V and J genes are TRBV6-2 or TRBV6-3 and TRBJ1-1; 10 bases fit TRBD1. Germline CDR1 and CDR2: MNHEY and SVGEGT. The CDR3 is 13 residues long. Germline trimming cut 7 bases from V and 4 bases from J; bases unmatched to any gene: 3. The CDR3 spells CASIDRGLTEAFF. CDR3 nucleotides: TGTGCCAGCATCGACAGGGGGCTCACTGAAGCTTTCTTT.

This sequence joins TRBV5-1 and TRBJ2-7, with D possibly TRBD1 on 5 matching bases. The CDR3 length is 15 residues. Per the germline V gene, CDR1 is SGHRS and CDR2 is YFSETQ. Trimming took off 4 bases at V and 2 bases at J, with 16 bases between the two ends. CDR3 nucleotide sequence: TGCGCCAGCAGCGTGCAGGGAAAGGGCCCCTACGAGCAGTACTTC. This encodes CASSVQGKGPYEQYF.

Ten or more counts support this clonotype. The V call is TRBV2, the J call TRBJ1-1, with D unresolved. V was clipped by 6 bases and J by 0 bases, with 14 bases between them. This CDR3 spans 15 amino acids. CDR1 SNHLY and CDR2 FYNNEI come from the germline V gene. DNA of the CDR3: TGTGCCAGCAGGCCCAGTAGTAGTATGAACACTGAAGCTTTCTTT. This gives the protein CASRPSSSMNTEAFF.

This clonotype was seen at least ten times. This sequence joins TRBV7-2 and TRBJ2-3; unclear D gene. This CDR3 is 12 amino acids long. Germline CDR1 is SGHTA and CDR2 is FQGNSA. The V end lost 2 bases, the J end lost 2 bases, and 2 bases lay between the germline ends. The CDR3 sequence: CASSLYTDTQYF. The DNA for the CDR3 is TGTGCCAGCAGCTTATACACAGATACGCAGTATTTT.

This clonotype appeared many times. The rearrangement uses TRBV7-2 and TRBJ2-3; D is undetermined. V was shortened by 5 bases and J by 3 bases, with 21 bases between the two germline ends. CDR1 and CDR2 from the germline V gene are SGHTA and FQGNSA. The CDR3 covers 17 residues. CDR3 in DNA: TGTGCCAGCAGCCGGAAACAAGGTAGTGCGGTGACAGATACGCAGTATTTT. Translation gives CASSRKQGSAVTDTQYF.

The chain is built from TRBV27 and TRBJ2-7, with 7 positions matching TRBD2. V shed 7 bases, J shed 3 bases, and the junction held 12 bases outside the gene matches. Germline V gene sequence: CDR1 MNHEY, CDR2 SMNVEV (reference sequence). CDR3 length: 15 amino acids. CDR3 DNA: TGTGCCAGCACTAGCAGTAGCGGGTTGATCTACGAGCAGTACTTC. This translates into CASTSSSGLIYEQYF.

This clonotype appeared many times. The chain recombines TRBV12-3 or TRBV12-4 with TRBJ1-5; D call uncertain. The CDR3 spans 15 residues. V dropped 0 bases and J dropped 2 bases, with 8 bases sitting between them. CDR3 region: CASSLADRGNQPQHF. The CDR3 region has the DNA TGTGCCAGCAGTTTAGCGGACCGTGGCAATCAGCCCCAGCATTTT.

The V call is TRBV5-1, the J call TRBJ1-5, with 7 bases that match TRBD1. The CDR3 is made up of 17 amino acids. With V trimmed by 0 bases and J by 1 base, 7 bases remained unmatched. CDR1 is SGHRS, CDR2 YFSETQ, per germline. CDR3 region: CASSLAPPGQSNQPQHF. CDR3 nucleotide sequence: TGCGCCAGCAGCTTGGCCCCACCGGGACAGAGCAATCAGCCCCAGCATTTT.

This clonotype has a handful of counts. The chain combines TRBV5-4 with TRBJ2-3; D call uncertain. This CDR3 has 14 residues. V lost 5 bases and J lost 1, with 11 bases in between. Germline assignment: CDR1 SGHNT and CDR2 YYREEE (reference sequence). The CDR3 DNA reads as TGTGCCAGCAGTTTAGAGGCGGGCACAGATACGCAGTATTTT. This encodes CASSLEAGTDTQYF.

This clonotype was counted only a few times. The chain couples TRBV12-3 or TRBV12-4 to TRBJ1-5; TRBD1 might be the D (5 bases). V was cut by 7 bases and J by 3 bases, with 16 bases left in between. The CDR3 is made up of 15 amino acids. CDR3 region: CASTRRGVLNQPQHF. The CDR3 coding sequence is TGTGCCAGCACCCGTCGGGGGGTTCTCAATCAGCCCCAGCATTTT.

In its sample, this clonotype was seen a few times. The rearrangement links TRBV27 to TRBJ1-1; D gene uncertain. The CDR3 runs 13 residues. Germline lookup yields CDR1 MNHEY and CDR2 SMNVEV (reference sequence). V was trimmed by 2 bases and J by 1 base, leaving 5 bases between them. CDR3 sequence (DNA): TGTGCCAGCAGTTTAAACAGGAACACTGAAGCTTTCTTT. Its translation: CASSLNRNTEAFF.

This clonotype was detected only a few times. The rearrangement joins TRBV7-2 to TRBJ2-3; 10 positions match TRBD2. V shed 5 bases and J 2 bases; nucleotides not matched to a gene: 10. CDR3 length: 17 amino acids. Germline V CDR1 and CDR2: SGHTA, FQGNSA. CDR3 sequence: CASSRTASGSSTDTQYF. The DNA of the CDR3 is TGTGCCAGCAGCCGCACAGCTAGCGGGAGTTCCACAGATACGCAGTATTTT.

Details on this clonotype: It may be a read error: a sequence one base away is much more abundant. This sequence joins TRBV5-1 and TRBJ2-3; unclear D gene. Per germline, CDR1 SGHRS and CDR2 YFSETQ. CDR3 length equals 14 residues. CDR3 protein: CASSLKGYADTKYF. The CDR3 region has the DNA TGCGCCAGCAGCTTGAAGGGTTATGCAGATACGAAGTATTTT.

The V and J genes are TRBV6-2 or TRBV6-3 and TRBJ2-2, with D tentatively TRBD2 (5 bases). V dropped 9 bases and J dropped 6 bases, with 17 bases sitting between them. This CDR3 is built from 14 residues. Germline values: CDR1 MNHEY, CDR2 SVGEGT. CDR3 DNA sequence: TGTGCCAGAACCCATGCACGTAGCGCCGGGGAGCTGTTTTTT. As protein: CARTHARSAGELFF.

The CDR3: CASSMISYGRGHNEQFF. In nucleotides, the CDR3 is TGTGCCAGTAGTATGATCTCGTATGGGCGGGGACACAATGAGCAGTTCTTC. This chain links TRBV19 with TRBJ2-1; D is possibly TRBD2 (6 bases). V was shortened by 3 bases and J by 5 bases, with 20 bases between the two germline ends. The CDR3 length is 17 residues. Germline lookup yields CDR1 LNHDA and CDR2 SQIVND (reference sequence).

The chain links TRBV12-3 or TRBV12-4 to TRBJ1-1; D unresolved. Trimming shortened V by 5 bases and J by 8 bases, and 15 bases separated the two germline ends. The CDR3 has 13 amino acids. The CDR3 loop reads CASSQLPPGEAFF. CDR3 nucleotide sequence: TGTGCCAGCAGTCAATTACCCCCCGGAGAAGCTTTCTTT.

This clonotype occurred a few times. This chain uses TRBV6-2 or TRBV6-3 with TRBJ1-3; no clear D gene. This CDR3 has 14 amino acids. V lost 5 bases and J lost 0, with 8 bases in between. The germline V gene encodes CDR1 MNHEY and CDR2 SVGEGT. In nucleotides, the CDR3 is TGTGCCAGCAGTCGGACGGCCTCTGGAAACACCATATATTTT. Amino acids: CASSRTASGNTIYF.

This clonotype came up many times. V and J are TRBV4-2 and TRBJ2-5, with 12 nucleotides matching TRBD2. The CDR3 has 16 residues. V trimming: 2 bases; J trimming: 2 bases; junction bases outside the gene matches: 3. Germline CDR1 is LGHNA and CDR2 is YNFKEQ. CDR3 in amino acids: CASSQFLAGGQETQYF. The CDR3 DNA follows: TGTGCCAGCAGCCAATTTCTAGCGGGGGGGCAAGAGACCCAGTACTTC.

This clonotype was picked up many times. The rearrangement joins TRBV3-1 to TRBJ2-3, with D maybe TRBD2 (5 bases). Trimming left V 8 bases short and J 7 bases short, with 16 bases between. There are 13 residues in the CDR3. CDR1 and CDR2 from the germline V gene are LGHDT and YNNKEL (reference sequence). CDR3 in DNA: TGTGCCAGCGGTCTGGCGGGCATAAATACGCAGTATTTT. Translating it yields CASGLAGINTQYF.

In its sample, this clonotype was seen a few times. The chain is built from TRBV18 and TRBJ2-5; D call uncertain. Germline CDR1 reads KGHSH; CDR2 reads LQKENI. V was shortened by 6 bases and J by 5 bases, with 16 bases between the two germline ends. This CDR3 region has 14 residues. This CDR3 is CASSPNPGPETQYF. The CDR3 nucleotides are TGTGCCAGCTCTCCCAACCCGGGCCCCGAGACCCAGTACTTC.

This clonotype was observed at least ten times. The V and J genes are TRBV3-1 and TRBJ2-1; 9 positions agree with TRBD2. Trimming at V came to 4 bases and at J to 2 bases, leaving 3 bases not matched to a gene. The CDR3 contains 15 residues. CDR1 is LGHDT, CDR2 YNNKEL, per germline (reference sequence). The CDR3 bases are TGTGCCAGCAGCCTAAGGACTAGCGCCTACAATGAGCAGTTCTTC. Its protein product is CASSLRTSAYNEQFF.

This clonotype has at least ten counts. The chain joins TRBV20-1 to TRBJ2-7, with D possibly called TRBD1 or TRBD2 (6 bases each). This CDR3 region has 11 residues. V dropped 6 bases and J dropped 4 bases, with 10 bases sitting between them. From germline, CDR1 is DFQATT and CDR2 SNEGSKA (reference sequence). CDR3: CSALGGYEQYF. The CDR3 DNA follows: TGCAGTGCCTTAGGGGGGTACGAGCAGTACTTC.